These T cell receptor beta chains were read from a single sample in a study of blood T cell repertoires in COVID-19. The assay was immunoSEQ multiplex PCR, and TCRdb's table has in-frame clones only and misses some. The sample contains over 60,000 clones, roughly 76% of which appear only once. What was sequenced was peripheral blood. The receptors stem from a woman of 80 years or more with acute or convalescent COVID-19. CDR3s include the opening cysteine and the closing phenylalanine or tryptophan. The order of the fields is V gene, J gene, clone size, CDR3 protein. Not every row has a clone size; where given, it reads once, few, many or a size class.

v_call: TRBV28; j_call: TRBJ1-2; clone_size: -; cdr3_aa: CASSWPMGQSYGYTF
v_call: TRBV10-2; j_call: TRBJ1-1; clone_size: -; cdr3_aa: CASSDYIQGTEAFF
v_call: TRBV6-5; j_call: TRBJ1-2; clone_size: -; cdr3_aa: CASSSTGTDGYTF
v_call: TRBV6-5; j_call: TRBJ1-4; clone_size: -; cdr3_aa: CASSYSGARYEKLFF
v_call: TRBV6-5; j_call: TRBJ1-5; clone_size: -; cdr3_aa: CASSYSIGAVGQPQHF
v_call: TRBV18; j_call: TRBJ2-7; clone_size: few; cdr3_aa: CASSPRGSSYEQYF
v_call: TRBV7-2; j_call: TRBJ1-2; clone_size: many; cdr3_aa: CASSRGTGGGYGYTF
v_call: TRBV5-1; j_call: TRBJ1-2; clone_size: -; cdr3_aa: CASSPVRSGMGGYTF
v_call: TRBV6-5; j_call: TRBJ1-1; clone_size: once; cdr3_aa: CASFEGTGSAFF
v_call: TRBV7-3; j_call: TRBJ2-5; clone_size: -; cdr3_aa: CASSPTSGETQYF
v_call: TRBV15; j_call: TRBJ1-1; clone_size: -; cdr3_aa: CATSSTPGMTGDEAFF
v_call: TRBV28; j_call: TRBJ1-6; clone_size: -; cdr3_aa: CASSSTGANSPLHF
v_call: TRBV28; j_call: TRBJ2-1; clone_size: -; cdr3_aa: CASSLYWIDRGLLPHSYNEQFF
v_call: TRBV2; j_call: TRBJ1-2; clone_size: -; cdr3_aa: CASTVAGTGVDGYTF
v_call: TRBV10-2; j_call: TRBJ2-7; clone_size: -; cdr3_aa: CASRAFLAGDYEQYF
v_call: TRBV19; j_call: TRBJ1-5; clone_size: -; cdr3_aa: CASSMAGYNQPQHF
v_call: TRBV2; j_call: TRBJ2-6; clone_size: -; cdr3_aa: CASSAGPGANVLTF
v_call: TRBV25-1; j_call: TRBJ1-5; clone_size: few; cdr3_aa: CASSDQGAVEQPQHF
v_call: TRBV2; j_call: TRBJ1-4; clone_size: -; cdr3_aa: CASHGTARNEKLFF
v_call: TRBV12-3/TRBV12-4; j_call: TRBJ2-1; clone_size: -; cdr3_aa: CASRLGSNEQFF
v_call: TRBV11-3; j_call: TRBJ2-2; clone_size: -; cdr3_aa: CASSGDRGTGELFF
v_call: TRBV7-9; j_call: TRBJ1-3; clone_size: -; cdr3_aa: CASSLAAGNTIYF
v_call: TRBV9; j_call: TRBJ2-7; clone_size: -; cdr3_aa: CASSVARVLYEQYF
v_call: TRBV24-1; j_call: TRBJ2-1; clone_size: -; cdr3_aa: CATSRGPYNEQFF
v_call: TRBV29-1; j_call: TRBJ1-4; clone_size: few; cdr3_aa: CSAETGGAKKLFF
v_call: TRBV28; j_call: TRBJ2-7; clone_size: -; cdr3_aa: CASKYRVSHEQYF
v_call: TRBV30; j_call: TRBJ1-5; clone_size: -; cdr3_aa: CAWRRPGTFNQPQHF
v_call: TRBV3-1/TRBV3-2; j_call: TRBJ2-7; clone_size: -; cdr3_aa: CASSQAGAEQYF
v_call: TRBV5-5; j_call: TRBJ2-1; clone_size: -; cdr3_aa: CASSLVLAGGPQQFF
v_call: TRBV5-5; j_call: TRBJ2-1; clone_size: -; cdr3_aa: CASSAGQASSYNEQFF
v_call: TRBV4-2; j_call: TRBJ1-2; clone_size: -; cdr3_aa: CASSQDSGRSAYGYTF
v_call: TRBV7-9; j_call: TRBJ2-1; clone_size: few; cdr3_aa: CASSPIEGQGRFPYNEQFF
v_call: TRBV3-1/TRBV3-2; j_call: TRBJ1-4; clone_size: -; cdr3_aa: CASSQEPTEAEKLFF
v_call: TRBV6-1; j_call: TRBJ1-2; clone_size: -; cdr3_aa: CASSEQGAYGYTF
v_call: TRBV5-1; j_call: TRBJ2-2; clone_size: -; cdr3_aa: CATGGRSGYTGELFF
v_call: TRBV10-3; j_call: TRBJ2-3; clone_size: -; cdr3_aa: CAISAERDGTDTQYF
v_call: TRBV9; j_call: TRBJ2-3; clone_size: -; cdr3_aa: CASSPAGDTQYF
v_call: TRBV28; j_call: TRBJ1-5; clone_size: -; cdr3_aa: CASSLPAGGAGLPQHF
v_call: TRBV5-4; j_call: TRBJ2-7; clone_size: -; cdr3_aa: CASSTTSGRDSYEQYF
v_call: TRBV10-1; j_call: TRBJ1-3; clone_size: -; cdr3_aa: CASMEQGARGNTIYF
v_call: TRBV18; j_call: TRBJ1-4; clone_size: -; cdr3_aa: CASSGNRVEKLFF
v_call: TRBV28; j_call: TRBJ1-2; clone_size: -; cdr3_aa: CASRRAGANYGYTF